A single sample is the source of the 14 T cell receptor beta chains below, sequenced in a study of T cell responses to AZD1222 COVID-19 vaccine. Produced via immunoSEQ multiplex PCR; TCRdb's table is partial and in-frame only. Altogether about 140,000 clones are present, 70% to 90% being singletons, with the ten largest covering roughly 8%. The specimen was peripheral blood, collected on day 0 of AZD1222 vaccination. Every receptor here comes from an adult in good health.

This clone has just a few counts. The chain recombines TRBV6-5 with TRBJ1-2; no reliable D call. The ends were cut back, 7 bases at V and 4 bases at J, with 10 bases in the middle. Germline V gene sequence: CDR1 MNHEY, CDR2 SVGAGI. This CDR3 has 12 amino acids. The CDR3 sequence: CASNDRIYGYTF. In DNA form, the CDR3 reads TGTGCCAGCAACGACCGTATCTATGGCTACACCTTC.

The J gene is TRBJ2-1, the V gene TRBV24-1; D perhaps matches TRBD2 (6 bases). CDR3 length equals 15 residues. V was cut by 5 bases and J by 0 bases, with 10 bases left in between. Germline values: CDR1 KGHDR, CDR2 SFDVKD. The chain's CDR3 is CATSVAGSSYNEQFF. The DNA of the CDR3 is TGTGCCACCAGTGTGGCGGGGAGCTCCTACAATGAGCAGTTCTTC.

This clone was counted only a few times. As DNA, the CDR3 is TGTGCCAGCAGTTATACAGGGAGAGGGAATTCACCCCTCCACTTT. It yields the protein CASSYTGRGNSPLHF. The V gene is TRBV6-5, the J gene TRBJ1-6, with D tentatively TRBD1 (6 bases). Germline-derived CDR1 and CDR2 are MNHEY and SVGAGI. The CDR3 length is 15 residues. Trimming cost V 3 bases and J 7 bases, with 13 bases left between them.

CDR3 bases: TGTGCCAGCAGGGGGACATCAAACTATGGCTACACCTTC. Amino acids: CASRGTSNYGYTF. V and J are TRBV2 and TRBJ1-2; tentatively, D is TRBD1 (6 bases). CDR1 and CDR2 from the germline V gene are SNHLY and FYNNEI. Trimming stripped 6 bases from V and 2 bases from J, with 10 bases between. The CDR3 spans 13 residues.

This sequence joins TRBV11-2 and TRBJ2-1; 9 nucleotides align to TRBD1. Germline loops: CDR1 SGHAT, CDR2 FQNNGV. CDR3 size: 14 residues. V shed 7 bases and J 7 bases; nucleotides not matched to a gene: 8. CDR3 region: CASTSGTGHNEQFF. The CDR3 nucleotides are TGTGCCAGCACCTCTGGGACAGGGCATAATGAGCAGTTCTTC.

The J gene is TRBJ2-3, the V gene TRBV19; 8 nucleotides align to TRBD2. The CDR3 runs 14 residues. Per germline, CDR1 LNHDA and CDR2 SQIVND (reference sequence). With V trimmed by 10 bases and J by 6 bases, 12 bases remained unmatched. This CDR3 reads CATSQSGGGDTQYF. The CDR3 nucleotides read TGTGCCACTTCCCAAAGCGGGGGTGGTGATACGCAGTATTTT.

The CDR3 is CASSSPDDSPLHF. Written as DNA, the CDR3 is TGTGCCAGCAGCTCTCCGGACGATTCACCCCTCCACTTT. This chain connects TRBV7-6 to TRBJ1-6; no firm D call. Trimming shortened V by 4 bases and J by 8 bases, and 9 bases separated the two germline ends. In germline, CDR1 is SGHVS, CDR2 FNYEAQ. This CDR3 spans 13 amino acids.

This rearrangement joins TRBV9 to TRBJ1-2; unclear D gene. The CDR3 is 11 amino acids. Germline V gives CDR1 SGDLS, CDR2 YYNGEE. Trimming stripped 7 bases from V and 5 bases from J, with 9 bases between. CDR3 bases: TGTGCCAGCGGTAGTCAGTATGGCTACACCTTC. Amino acid sequence: CASGSQYGYTF. Full variable domain (rest looked up from reference TRBV9 and TRBJ1-2): DSGVTQTPKHLITATGQRVTLRCSPRSGDLSVYWYQQSLDQGLQFLIQYYNGEERAKGNILERFSAQQFPDLHSELNLSSLELGDSALYFCASGSQYGYTFGSGTRLTVV.

This clone is a singleton in its sample. The chain combines TRBV18 with TRBJ1-1; 8 bases map to TRBD1. J gave up 5 bases and V 2 bases, and 10 bases lay outside the gene matches. This CDR3 has 16 amino acids. Germline CDR1 and CDR2: KGHSH and LQKENI. This CDR3 reads CASSPGRGPFRTEAFF. In DNA form, the CDR3 reads TGTGCCAGCTCACCAGGCAGGGGGCCTTTCCGGACTGAAGCTTTCTTT. Full variable domain (outside the CDR3, taken from reference TRBV18 and TRBJ1-1): NAGVMQNPRHLVRRRGQEARLRCSPMKGHSHVYWYRQLPEEGLKFMVYLQKENIIDESGMPKERFSAEFPKEGPSILRIQQVVRGDSAAYFCASSPGRGPFRTEAFFGQGTRLTVV.

The V call is TRBV19, the J call TRBJ1-4; D remains unclear. The germline gives CDR1 LNHDA, CDR2 SQIVND (reference sequence). V dropped 1 base and J dropped 0 bases, with 3 bases sitting between them. The CDR3 length is 14 residues. The DNA for the CDR3 is TGTGCCAGTAGTATAGGGTCAACTAATGAAAAACTGTTTTTT. Amino acid sequence: CASSIGSTNEKLFF.

This chain connects TRBV3-1 (or the pseudogene TRBV3-2) to TRBJ2-5; D is unclear. CDR1 and CDR2 from the germline V gene are LGHDT and YNNKEL (reference sequence). V shed 1 base and J shed 0 bases, with 6 bases lying between them. This CDR3 is 14 amino acids long. The DNA of the CDR3 is TGTGCCAGCAGCCAAGGCACAAACCAAGAGACCCAGTACTTC. The encoded protein is CASSQGTNQETQYF.

This chain uses TRBV9 with TRBJ1-6, with a possible D match to TRBD1 (6 bases). Deletions cut 5 bases from V and 7 bases from J, with 16 bases between. Germline CDR1 is SGDLS and CDR2 is YYNGEE. The CDR3 is 15 residues long. The CDR3 loop reads CASSNVGGGNSPLHF. The CDR3 region has the DNA TGTGCCAGCAGTAACGTCGGGGGGGGCAATTCACCCCTCCACTTT.

The rearrangement uses TRBV11-2 and TRBJ1-1, with D uncertain. Germline lookup yields CDR1 SGHAT and CDR2 FQNNGV. The CDR3 consists of 12 residues. With 2 bases removed from V and 4 bases from J, the gap between germline ends came to 5 bases. CDR3 DNA: TGTGCCAGCAGCTTACTTGGCACTGAAGCTTTCTTT. Encoded protein: CASSLLGTEAFF.

This clone was found once. The genes are TRBV6-6 and TRBJ1-2; 8 bases line up with TRBD1. In germline, CDR1 is MNHNY, CDR2 SVGAGI (reference sequence). The J segment lost 7 bases and the V segment lost 7 bases, leaving 5 bases of the junction unmatched. There are 12 residues in the CDR3. The CDR3 protein is CASTGTGGGYTF. The CDR3 nucleotides are TGTGCCAGCACCGGGACAGGTGGTGGCTACACCTTC.